The 4 T cell receptor beta chains below all came from one sample that was sequenced in a study of T-cell reconstitution after alpha-beta-depleted transplantation in children. It was with unique molecular identifiers that the TCRbeta library was prepared. TCRdb reanalysed the PCR reads using MiXCR and keeps one entry per CDR3 protein. The sample holds 450,000 to 600,000 distinct CDR3 sequences; about 11% are singletons and the top ten take approximately 2%. The sample in question was PBMCs, obtained before TCRalphabeta/CD19-depleted stem cell transplant. The source of these receptors is a child younger than 10 with inherited bone marrow failure, due to receive a stem cell transplant.

This clonotype was found a few times. The chain has TRBV24-1 and TRBJ2-3, with TRBD2 identical over 9 bases. The CDR3 has 17 amino acids. From germline, CDR1 is KGHDR and CDR2 SFDVKD. V gave up 4 bases and J gave up 6 bases; unmatched junction bases: 13. The CDR3 loop is CATSDPSSGRTWDTQYF. As DNA, the CDR3 is TGTGCCACCAGTGACCCTAGCAGCGGGAGGACCTGGGATACGCAGTATTTT.

In its sample, this clonotype was seen many times. The chain employs TRBV5-5 and TRBJ2-1; possibly TRBD2 for D (6 bases). This CDR3 is 15 amino acids long. Germline-derived CDR1 and CDR2 are SGHKS and YYEKEE (reference sequence). Deletions cut 2 bases from V and 10 bases from J, with 19 bases between. The DNA of the CDR3 is TGTGCCAGCAGCTTCACCGGGACTCCCCTAGGGGAGCAGTTCTTC. As protein: CASSFTGTPLGEQFF.

The chain uses TRBV29-1 and TRBJ2-3, with TRBD2 identical over 7 bases. V gave up 4 bases and J gave up 6 bases; unmatched junction bases: 22. The CDR3 covers 18 residues. The germline gives CDR1 SQVTM, CDR2 ANQGSEA. The CDR3, as DNA: TGCAGCGTTGGGCGGGGGTCATGGGGGGAGATGTCTTCCGATACGCAGTATTTT. Translating gives CSVGRGSWGEMSSDTQYF.

Concerning this clonotype: Since a much larger clone is just one base distant, this may be a read error. The J gene is TRBJ2-5, the V gene TRBV12-3 or TRBV12-4; D remains ambiguous. Trimming took 5 bases from V and 1 from J, leaving 8 bases between them. The CDR3 consists of 13 residues. This CDR3 is CASSPRCQETQYF. CDR3 coding DNA: TGTGCCAGCAGTCCAAGATGCCAAGAGACCCAGTACTTC.